A selection of T cell receptor beta chains follows, all from one sample in a study of identical twins. TCRdb used MiXCR to reprocess the 5' RACE reads, holding one entry per CDR3 protein. Seen here are 500,000 to 550,000 distinct CDR3 sequences, around 22% observed once, and the top ten hold 0.48%. The sample was also reused in another study, on yellow fever vaccine responses in identical twins.

Sequencing input: CD4+ T cells sorted from blood. Every receptor here comes from a woman aged 18-29 years in good health. The CDR3 runs from the conserved cysteine through the conserved F or W. D genes are given only for firm matches.

j_gene | d_gene | v_gene | CDR3aa
TRBJ1-1 | . | TRBV7-2 | CASSLEWALNTEAFF
TRBJ2-1 | TRBD2 | TRBV29-1 | CSVEDYWVAGGGNEQFF
TRBJ2-5 | . | TRBV27 | CASSLSGGSGRTQYF
TRBJ2-2 | . | TRBV20-1 | CSARAGGAAGELFF
TRBJ2-6 | TRBD2 | TRBV6-2/TRBV6-3 | CASSYGPGRGGPSGANVLTF
TRBJ2-1 | TRBD2 | TRBV10-3 | CAISESIYKAGGWNEQFF
TRBJ2-2 | . | TRBV2 | CASKQLTGELFF
TRBJ2-5 | TRBD2 | TRBV7-2 | CASSSQAGGLQTQYF
TRBJ2-6 | TRBD1 | TRBV5-1 | CASSPGQGGSSGANVLTF
TRBJ1-6 | . | TRBV7-9 | CASSLDGITGSPLHF
TRBJ2-4 | TRBD1 | TRBV3-1 | CASSQGDRVGIQYF